Each of the 28 T cell receptor beta chains below was sequenced from the same sample in a study of shared clonotypes between healthy human individuals. Using immunoSEQ multiplex PCR, the repertoire was profiled, and TCRdb retains in-frame clones only, with some absent. The table has 2 million to 2.5 million clones, approximately 95% seen once. Sequenced material: naive CD4+ T cells from PBMCs. The subset was: CD45RA+ positively selected. Receptor source: a man aged 18 to 35 in good health. Some clones in this sample may be carry-over from other donors' samples.

This chain connects TRBV5-1 to TRBJ2-2; D gene unclear. V dropped 4 bases and J dropped 6 bases, with 13 bases sitting between them. This CDR3 is built from 14 residues. In germline, CDR1 is SGHRS, CDR2 YFSETQ. The CDR3 nucleotides read TGCGCCAGCAGCCCAGACGGAAGATCCGGGGAGCTGTTTTTT. As protein: CASSPDGRSGELFF. Based on the CDR3 plus reference TRBV5-1 and TRBJ2-2, the full variable domain is KAGVTQTPRYLIKTRGQQVTLSCSPISGHRSVSWYQQTPGQGLQFLFEYFSETQRNKGNFPGRFSGRQFSNSRSEMNVSTLELGDSALYLCASSPDGRSGELFFGEGSRLTVL.

The chain is built from TRBV18 and TRBJ1-4; D remains unclear. Trimming left V 3 bases short and J 6 bases short, with 14 bases between. The germline gives CDR1 KGHSH, CDR2 LQKENI. The CDR3 spans 15 residues. CDR3 coding DNA: TGTGCCAGCTCACCCGGAGGGAGGGTGGATGAAAAACTGTTTTTT. It is translated as CASSPGGRVDEKLFF.

Notes on this clone: Other DNA sequences in the same sample also yield this CDR3. The J gene is TRBJ2-7, the V gene TRBV7-3; TRBD2 aligns across 12 bases. With V trimmed by 4 bases and J by 4 bases, 2 bases remained unmatched. Germline V lookup: CDR1 SGHTA, CDR2 FQGTGA. This CDR3 has 14 residues. This CDR3 is CASSSGTSGYEQYF. DNA for the CDR3: TGTGCCAGCAGCTCCGGGACTAGCGGGTACGAGCAGTACTTC.

The chain carries TRBV28 and TRBJ1-4; D not resolved. This CDR3 region has 15 residues. V lost 6 bases and J lost 3, with 14 bases in between. Germline CDR1 MDHEN, CDR2 SYDVKM. CDR3 residues: CASSSLTEANEKLFF. DNA for the CDR3: TGTGCCAGCAGCTCTCTTACGGAGGCTAATGAAAAACTGTTTTTT.

V usage is TRBV9 and J usage is TRBJ2-1; D call uncertain. The germline V gene encodes CDR1 SGDLS and CDR2 YYNGEE. The ends were cut back, 0 bases at V and 0 bases at J, with 10 bases in the middle. This CDR3 is built from 16 residues. CDR3 nucleotides: TGTGCCAGCAGCGTAGGGCTCGTGAGCTCCTACAATGAGCAGTTCTTC. Translating gives CASSVGLVSSYNEQFF.

J is TRBJ2-5 and V is TRBV5-1; 7 nucleotides agree with TRBD1. V dropped 7 bases and J dropped 1; count of bases not matched to a gene: 4. The CDR3 extends over 13 amino acids. In germline, CDR1 is SGHRS, CDR2 YFSETQ. CDR3: CASGGQAQETQYF. The DNA of the CDR3 is TGCGCCAGCGGAGGACAGGCCCAAGAGACCCAGTACTTC. Full variable domain (missing parts from reference TRBV5-1 and TRBJ2-5): KAGVTQTPRYLIKTRGQQVTLSCSPISGHRSVSWYQQTPGQGLQFLFEYFSETQRNKGNFPGRFSGRQFSNSRSEMNVSTLELGDSALYLCASGGQAQETQYFGPGTRLLVL.

In this sample, this clone turned up a few times. The J gene is TRBJ2-1, the V gene TRBV11-2; D is undetermined. V was pared by 2 bases and J by 10 bases, with 12 bases between. Germline CDR1 is SGHAT and CDR2 is FQNNGV. CDR3 length: 13 amino acids. CDR3 DNA sequence: TGTGCCAGCAGCTTAAATCTGCCCGGGGAGCAGTTCTTC. Residues: CASSLNLPGEQFF.

This chain joins TRBV5-6 and TRBJ2-3, with a possible D match to TRBD1 (5 bases). There are 16 residues in the CDR3. The germline V and J ends were trimmed by 2 bases and 3 bases, with 16 bases remaining between them. Per germline, CDR1 SGHDT and CDR2 YYEEEE. The CDR3 bases are TGTGCCAGCAGCTTATTAGAGGCAGGGAAGACAGATACGCAGTATTTT. It translates to CASSLLEAGKTDTQYF.

V usage is TRBV7-2 and J usage is TRBJ2-1; 7 nucleotides agree with TRBD2. CDR3 length: 18 residues. In germline, CDR1 is SGHTA, CDR2 FQGNSA. J was trimmed by 1 base and V by 5 bases; bases with no gene match: 14. The CDR3 nucleotides read TGTGCCAGCAGCCCCGCTAAGACTAGCAAAGCTTCCTACAATGAGCAGTTCTTC. Its translation is CASSPAKTSKASYNEQFF.

The V and J genes are TRBV5-1 and TRBJ2-7; TRBD1 matches 7 bases. CDR1 SGHRS and CDR2 YFSETQ come from the germline V gene. V lost 4 bases and J lost 6; bases outside the gene matches: 7. CDR3 length equals 13 residues. The CDR3 here is CASSPETGVEQYF. The CDR3 DNA follows: TGCGCCAGCAGCCCGGAAACAGGGGTCGAGCAGTACTTC.

The CDR3 region is CASSVWSSGFYEQFF. As DNA, the CDR3 is TGTGCCAGCAGCGTATGGTCTAGCGGGTTTTATGAGCAGTTCTTC. The J gene is TRBJ2-1, the V gene TRBV9, with 8 bases matching TRBD2. V was clipped by 1 base and J by 8 bases; unmatched bases: 8. This CDR3 has 15 residues. Germline CDR1 and CDR2: SGDLS and YYNGEE.

This clone was detected only a few times. This chain connects TRBV18 to TRBJ1-2; D call uncertain. This CDR3 region has 13 residues. Germline CDR1 is KGHSH and CDR2 is LQKENI. V lost 6 bases and J 0 bases, leaving 8 bases between the germline ends. The CDR3 protein is CASSREPNYGYTF. The CDR3 DNA reads as TGTGCCAGCTCCCGGGAACCTAACTATGGCTACACCTTC.

This clone has only one observation. This sequence joins TRBV23-1 and TRBJ2-7; D not certain. TRBV23-1 is annotated as an ORF whose role is uncertain. This CDR3 is 14 amino acids long. The germline V and J ends were trimmed by 2 bases and 6 bases, with 14 bases remaining between them. CDR3 DNA: TGCGCCAGCAGTCAAAAGGCACCTCCTGGCGAGCAGTACTTC. It specifies CASSQKAPPGEQYF.

The chain combines TRBV7-2 with TRBJ2-7; the D gene is possibly TRBD1 (5 bases). The CDR3 runs 15 residues. Germline-derived CDR1 and CDR2 are SGHTA and FQGNSA. Trimming took off 4 bases at V and 1 base at J, with 14 bases between the two ends. CDR3 DNA sequence: TGTGCCAGCAGCTCCGAAACAGGCACATCCTACGAGCAGTACTTC. Protein product: CASSSETGTSYEQYF.

The V and J genes are TRBV6-6 and TRBJ2-5; tentative D call: TRBD1 (6 bases). This CDR3 contains 14 residues. Trimming removed 4 bases from V and 2 bases from J, with 11 bases in between. Germline lookup yields CDR1 MNHNY and CDR2 SVGAGI (reference sequence). The CDR3 nucleotides read TGTGCCAGCAGTTCCAACAGGGATCAAGAGACCCAGTACTTC. Protein: CASSSNRDQETQYF.

J is TRBJ1-1 and V is TRBV4-2; 8 bases map to TRBD1. The CDR3 is made up of 18 amino acids. The trim removed 4 bases at V and 5 bases at J, leaving 18 bases unmatched. The germline CDR1 and CDR2 sequences are LGHNA and YNFKEQ. CDR3 in DNA: TGTGCCAGCAGCCCTCTGGGCAGGGGGCCATCAGTCGCAACTGAAGCTTTCTTT. It codes for CASSPLGRGPSVATEAFF.

This chain joins TRBV19 and TRBJ2-3; D unresolved. V lost 6 bases and J 0 bases, leaving 10 bases between the germline ends. CDR3 length: 14 residues. Looked up from germline, CDR1 is LNHDA and CDR2 is SQIVND (reference sequence). The CDR3 is CASRPTASTDTQYF. The CDR3 DNA is TGTGCCAGTAGACCGACGGCTAGCACAGATACGCAGTATTTT.

This clone was seen once. The V call is TRBV4-1, the J call TRBJ1-2; no firm D call. CDR3 length: 16 residues. The V and J ends lost 0 bases and 4 bases respectively, with 15 bases between them. The germline V gene has CDR1 MGHRA and CDR2 YSYEKL. The CDR3 sequence: CASSQDWARGSYGYTF. In DNA, the CDR3 is TGCGCCAGCAGCCAAGATTGGGCGCGTGGGAGCTATGGCTACACCTTC.

The V gene is TRBV2, the J gene TRBJ2-5; D perhaps matches TRBD1 (5 bases). The CDR3 is made up of 17 amino acids. Trimming removed 3 bases from V and 5 bases from J, with 22 bases in between. The germline V gene has CDR1 SNHLY and CDR2 FYNNEI. As DNA, the CDR3 is TGTGCCAGCAGTGAGACCCCAAGGACAAGTCGGGCGGAGACCCAGTACTTC. Residues: CASSETPRTSRAETQYF.

The chain uses TRBV4-3 and TRBJ1-2, with D hard to call. The CDR3 is 13 amino acids. The germline CDR1 and CDR2 sequences are LGHNA and YSLEER. Trimming shortened V by 2 bases and J by 8 bases, and 12 bases separated the two germline ends. The CDR3 reads CASSQFGEGGYTF. The CDR3 DNA follows: TGCGCCAGCAGCCAATTCGGGGAAGGAGGCTACACCTTC.

The chain uses TRBV10-3 and TRBJ1-1, with a possible D match to TRBD1 (5 bases). This CDR3 spans 15 amino acids. Germline V gives CDR1 ENHRY, CDR2 SYGVKD. The V end was cut by 3 bases, the J end by 0 bases, with 11 bases between. The CDR3 here is CAISEKQDLNTEAFF. CDR3 DNA sequence: TGTGCCATCAGTGAAAAACAGGACCTGAACACTGAAGCTTTCTTT.

This clone was recorded once. V gene TRBV7-9 combines with J gene TRBJ2-1; D ambiguous. Looked up from germline, CDR1 is SEHNR and CDR2 is FQNEAQ (reference sequence). The CDR3 sequence is 12 residues long. V was pared by 5 bases and J by 4 bases, with 6 bases between. The CDR3 protein is CASSRLYNEQFF. CDR3 coding DNA: TGTGCCAGCAGCCGCCTGTACAATGAGCAGTTCTTC.

The chain joins TRBV7-9 to TRBJ2-5; 9 bases line up with TRBD2. CDR1 is SEHNR and CDR2 is FQNEAQ in the germline V gene (reference sequence). There are 18 residues in the CDR3. The ends lost 1 base at V and 4 bases at J; junction bases unmatched: 13. Written as DNA, the CDR3 is TGTGCCAGCAGCTTAGGCGGGAGGGCCGTTCTCGGGCCAGAGACCCAGTACTTC. Protein product: CASSLGGRAVLGPETQYF. Looking up the rest from reference TRBV7-9 and TRBJ2-5 gives the full variable domain: DTGVSQNPRHKITKRGQNVTFRCDPISEHNRLYWYRQTLGQGPEFLTYFQNEAQLEKSRLLSDRFSAERPKGSFSTLEIQRTEQGDSAMYLCASSLGGRAVLGPETQYFGPGTRLLVL.

This sequence joins TRBV19 and TRBJ1-1; TRBD1 matches at 7 bases. This CDR3 has 13 amino acids. Germline V CDR1 and CDR2: LNHDA, SQIVND (reference sequence). After removal of 7 bases from V and 6 bases from J, the junction contained 8 bases not matched to a gene. Written as DNA, the CDR3 is TGTGCCAGTACCTGGACAGGTGGCTCTGAAGCTTTCTTT. Protein: CASTWTGGSEAFF.

The chain employs TRBV28 and TRBJ2-7, with D possibly called TRBD1 or TRBD2 (5 bases each). The CDR3 runs to 11 residues. CDR1 is MDHEN, CDR2 SYDVKM, per germline. With 5 bases removed from V and 6 bases from J, the gap between germline ends came to 8 bases. The chain's CDR3 is CASSEGSEQYF. CDR3 DNA sequence: TGTGCCAGCAGTGAGGGGTCCGAGCAGTACTTC.

As for this clone: The sample carries other DNA sequences with the same CDR3. This chain connects TRBV7-9 to TRBJ1-5; unclear D gene. V was cut by 1 base and J by 5 bases, with 3 bases left in between. Per germline, CDR1 SEHNR and CDR2 FQNEAQ (reference sequence). This CDR3 is built from 12 residues. DNA for the CDR3: TGTGCCAGCAGCTTAGGGGATCAGCCCCAGCATTTT. Protein product: CASSLGDQPQHF.

This chain joins TRBV28 and TRBJ1-4, with 7 bases aligning to TRBD1. Germline-derived CDR1 and CDR2 are MDHEN and SYDVKM. CDR3 length: 15 residues. Trimming removed 2 bases from V and 8 bases from J; junction bases left unmatched: 8. In nucleotides, the CDR3 is TGTGCCAGCAGTTTAGTGGGTTGGGGACAGGAAAAACTGTTTTTT. Protein: CASSLVGWGQEKLFF.

The chain couples TRBV2 to TRBJ2-7, with a possible D match to TRBD2 (5 bases). Trimming removed 4 bases at V and 7 bases at J, with 17 bases between. The CDR3 totals 14 residues. Germline V gives CDR1 SNHLY, CDR2 FYNNEI. The CDR3 bases are TGTGCCAGCAGTGGGGTATCCGGGATGACAGAGCAGTACTTC. This translates into CASSGVSGMTEQYF.